This TCR beta chain was documented in a study of CD4 T cells in relation to SARS-CoV-2 and coronaviruses. Findings of the study overall: Each donor contributed either pre-pandemic or post-infection samples, not both.

Regarding this clone: Its target is unknown.

Before the COVID-19 pandemic, during about 2011-2019, CD4+ T cells were taken from unexposed donors. Naive and memory CD4+ T cell DNA was deep-sequenced without culture. Repertoires were generated with immunoSEQ multiplex PCR, while TCRdb's copy carries only in-frame clones and drops some. The table lists approximately 64,000 clones, 94% of them singletons, with over 0.11% in the top ten. What was sequenced was naive CD4+ T cells from PBMCs. The subset denotes: naive CD4+ T cells isolated by negative enrichment. The TCR originated in a human donor in good health.

CDR3 sequence (DNA): TGTGCCAGTAGTATGGACCTCGGGACTCGAACCTACGAGCAGTACTTC. Protein sequence: CASSMDLGTRTYEQYF. The chain has TRBV19 and TRBJ2-7; D might be TRBD2 (6 bases). Per germline, CDR1 LNHDA and CDR2 SQIVND (reference sequence). Trimming shortened V by 3 bases and J by 2 bases, and 17 bases separated the two germline ends. CDR3 size: 16 residues.